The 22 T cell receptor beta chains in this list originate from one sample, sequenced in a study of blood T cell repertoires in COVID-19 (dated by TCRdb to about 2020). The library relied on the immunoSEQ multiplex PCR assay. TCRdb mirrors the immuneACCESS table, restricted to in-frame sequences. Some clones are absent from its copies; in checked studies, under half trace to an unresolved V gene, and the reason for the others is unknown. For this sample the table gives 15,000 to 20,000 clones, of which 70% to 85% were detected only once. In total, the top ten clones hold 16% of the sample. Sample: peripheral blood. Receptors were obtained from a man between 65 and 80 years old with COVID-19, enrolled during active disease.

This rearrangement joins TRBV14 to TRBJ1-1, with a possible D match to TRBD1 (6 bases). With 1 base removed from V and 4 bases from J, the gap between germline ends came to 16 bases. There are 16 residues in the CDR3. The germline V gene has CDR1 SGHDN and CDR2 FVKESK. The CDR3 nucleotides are TGTGCCAGCAGCCAAGGGACAGCTGCTGGGGGCACTGAAGCTTTCTTT. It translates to CASSQGTAAGGTEAFF.

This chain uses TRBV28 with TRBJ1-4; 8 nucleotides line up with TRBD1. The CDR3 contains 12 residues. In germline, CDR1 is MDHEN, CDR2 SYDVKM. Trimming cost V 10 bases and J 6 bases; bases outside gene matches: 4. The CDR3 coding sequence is TGTGCCATCATGACAGGGGATGAAAAACTGTTTTTT. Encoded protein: CAIMTGDEKLFF.

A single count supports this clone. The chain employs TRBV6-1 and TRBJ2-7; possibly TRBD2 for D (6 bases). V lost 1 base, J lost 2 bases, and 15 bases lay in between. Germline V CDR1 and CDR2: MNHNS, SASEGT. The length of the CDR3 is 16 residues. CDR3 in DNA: TGTGCCAGCAGTGAAGTCGGTCGGGGGACCGCCTACGAGCAGTACTTC. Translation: CASSEVGRGTAYEQYF.

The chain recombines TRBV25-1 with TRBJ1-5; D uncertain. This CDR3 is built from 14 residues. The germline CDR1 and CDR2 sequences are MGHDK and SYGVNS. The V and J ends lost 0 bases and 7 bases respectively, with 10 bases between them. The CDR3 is CASSEYMVEQPQHF. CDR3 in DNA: TGTGCCAGCAGTGAATATATGGTGGAGCAGCCCCAGCATTTT.

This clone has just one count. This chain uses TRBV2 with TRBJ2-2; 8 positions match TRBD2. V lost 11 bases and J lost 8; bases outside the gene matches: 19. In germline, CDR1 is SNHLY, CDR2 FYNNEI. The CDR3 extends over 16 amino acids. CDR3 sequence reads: CARSVFPGLVVGELFF. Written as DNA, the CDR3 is TGTGCCCGAAGCGTGTTTCCGGGACTAGTTGTTGGGGAGCTGTTTTTT.

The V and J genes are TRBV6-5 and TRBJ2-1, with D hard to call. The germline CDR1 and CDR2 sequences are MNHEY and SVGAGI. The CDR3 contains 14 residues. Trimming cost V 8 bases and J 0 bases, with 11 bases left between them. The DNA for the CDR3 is TGTGCCAGCGTCGGTTTAAGCTCCTACAATGAGCAGTTCTTC. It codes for CASVGLSSYNEQFF.

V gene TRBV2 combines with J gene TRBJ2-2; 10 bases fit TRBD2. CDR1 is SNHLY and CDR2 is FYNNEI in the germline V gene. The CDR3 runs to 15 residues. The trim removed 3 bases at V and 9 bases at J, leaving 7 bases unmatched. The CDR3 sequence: CASSDEREGSRELFF. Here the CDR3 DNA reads TGTGCCAGCAGTGACGAGCGGGAGGGCTCGAGGGAGCTGTTTTTT. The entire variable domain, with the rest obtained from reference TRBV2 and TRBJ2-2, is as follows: EPEVTQTPSHQVTQMGQEVILRCVPISNHLYFYWYRQILGQKVEFLVSFYNNEISEKSEIFDDQFSVERPDGSNFTLKIRSTKLEDSAMYFCASSDEREGSRELFFGEGSRLTVL.

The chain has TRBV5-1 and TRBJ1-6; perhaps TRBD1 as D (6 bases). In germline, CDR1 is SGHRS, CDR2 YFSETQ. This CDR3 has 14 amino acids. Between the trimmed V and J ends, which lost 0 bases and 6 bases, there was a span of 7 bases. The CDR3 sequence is CASSLGDTNSPLHF. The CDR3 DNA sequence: TGCGCCAGCAGCTTGGGGGACACTAATTCACCCCTCCACTTT.

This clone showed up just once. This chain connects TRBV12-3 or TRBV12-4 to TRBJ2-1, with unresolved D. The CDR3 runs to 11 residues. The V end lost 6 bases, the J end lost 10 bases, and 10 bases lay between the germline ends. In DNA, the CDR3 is TGTGCCAGCAGATCGGCGGTGGAGCAGTTCTTC. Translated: CASRSAVEQFF.

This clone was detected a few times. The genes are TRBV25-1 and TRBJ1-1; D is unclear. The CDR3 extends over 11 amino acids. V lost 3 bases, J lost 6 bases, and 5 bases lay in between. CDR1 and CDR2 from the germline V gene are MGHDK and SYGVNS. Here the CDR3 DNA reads TGTGCCAGCAGTGAGGGCCCTGAAGCTTTCTTT. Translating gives CASSEGPEAFF.

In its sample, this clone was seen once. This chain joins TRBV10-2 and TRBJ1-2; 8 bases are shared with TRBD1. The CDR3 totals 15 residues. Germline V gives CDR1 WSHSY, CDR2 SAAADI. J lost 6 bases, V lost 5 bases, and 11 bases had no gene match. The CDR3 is CASSKTGAAADGYTF. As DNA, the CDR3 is TGCGCCAGCAGTAAGACAGGGGCAGCCGCAGATGGCTACACCTTC.

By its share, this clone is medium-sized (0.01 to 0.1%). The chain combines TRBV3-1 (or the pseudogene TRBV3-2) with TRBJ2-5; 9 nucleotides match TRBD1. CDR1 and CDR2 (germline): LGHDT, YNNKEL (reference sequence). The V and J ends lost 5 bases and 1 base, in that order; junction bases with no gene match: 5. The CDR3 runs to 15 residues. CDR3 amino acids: CASSVDRGFQETQYF. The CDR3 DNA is TGTGCCAGCAGCGTAGACAGGGGGTTCCAAGAGACCCAGTACTTC.

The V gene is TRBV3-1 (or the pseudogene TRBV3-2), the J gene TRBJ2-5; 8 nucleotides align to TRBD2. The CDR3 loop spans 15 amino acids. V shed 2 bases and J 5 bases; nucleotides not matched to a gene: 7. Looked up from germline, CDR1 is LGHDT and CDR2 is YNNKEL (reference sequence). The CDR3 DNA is TGTGCCAGCAGCCAAAAAGCGGGAGCGGGGGAGACCCAGTACTTC. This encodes CASSQKAGAGETQYF.

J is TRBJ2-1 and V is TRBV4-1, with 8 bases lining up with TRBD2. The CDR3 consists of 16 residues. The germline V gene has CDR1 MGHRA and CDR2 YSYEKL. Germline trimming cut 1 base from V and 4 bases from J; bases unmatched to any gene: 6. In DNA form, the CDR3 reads TGCGCCAGCAGCCAAGTACTAGCGGCATTATACAATGAGCAGTTCTTC. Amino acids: CASSQVLAALYNEQFF.

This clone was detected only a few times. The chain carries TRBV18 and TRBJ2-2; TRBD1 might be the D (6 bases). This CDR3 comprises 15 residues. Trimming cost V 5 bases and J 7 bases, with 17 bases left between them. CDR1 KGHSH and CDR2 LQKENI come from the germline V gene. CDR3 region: CASSFTNQGIGELFF. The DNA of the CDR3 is TGTGCCAGCTCATTCACCAATCAGGGGATCGGGGAGCTGTTTTTT.

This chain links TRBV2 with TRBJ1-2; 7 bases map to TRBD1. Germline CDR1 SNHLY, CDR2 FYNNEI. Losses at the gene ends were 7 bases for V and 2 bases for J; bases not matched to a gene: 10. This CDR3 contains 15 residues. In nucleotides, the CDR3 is TGTGCCAGCACCCCAGGACAGGAATTAAACTATGGCTACACCTTC. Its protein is CASTPGQELNYGYTF.

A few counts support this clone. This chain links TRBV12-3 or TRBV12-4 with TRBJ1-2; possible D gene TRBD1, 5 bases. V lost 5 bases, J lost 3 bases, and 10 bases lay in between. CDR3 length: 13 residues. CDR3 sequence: CASSPGHDYGYTF. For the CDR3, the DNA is TGTGCCAGCAGTCCAGGACATGACTATGGCTACACCTTC.

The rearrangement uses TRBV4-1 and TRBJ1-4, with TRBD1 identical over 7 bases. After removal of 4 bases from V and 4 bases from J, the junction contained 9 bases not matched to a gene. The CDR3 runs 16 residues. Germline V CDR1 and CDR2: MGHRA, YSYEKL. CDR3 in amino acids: CASSRDPGQFNEKLFF. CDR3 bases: TGCGCCAGCAGCCGGGACCCGGGACAGTTTAATGAAAAACTGTTTTTT.

CDR3 amino acids: CASSVAGLNTEAFF. The CDR3 nucleotides read TGTGCCAGCAGCGTAGCAGGGTTGAACACTGAAGCTTTCTTT. The genes are TRBV9 and TRBJ1-1; TRBD1 might be the D (5 bases). The germline V gene has CDR1 SGDLS and CDR2 YYNGEE. Trimming pared 0 bases from V and 0 bases from J, leaving 6 bases between. The CDR3 contains 14 residues.

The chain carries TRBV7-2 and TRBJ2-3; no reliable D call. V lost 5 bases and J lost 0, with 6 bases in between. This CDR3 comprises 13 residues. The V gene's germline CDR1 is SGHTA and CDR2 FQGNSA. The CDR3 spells CASSVSSTDTQYF. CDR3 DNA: TGTGCCAGCAGCGTTTCTAGCACAGATACGCAGTATTTT.

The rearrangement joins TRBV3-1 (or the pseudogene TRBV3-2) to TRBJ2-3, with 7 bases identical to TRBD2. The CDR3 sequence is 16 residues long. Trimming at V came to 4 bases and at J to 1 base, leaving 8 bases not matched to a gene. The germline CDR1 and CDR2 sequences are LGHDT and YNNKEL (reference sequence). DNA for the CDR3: TGTGCCAGCAGCCCAGCGGGGAGCGGGGGCACAGATACGCAGTATTTT. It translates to CASSPAGSGGTDTQYF.

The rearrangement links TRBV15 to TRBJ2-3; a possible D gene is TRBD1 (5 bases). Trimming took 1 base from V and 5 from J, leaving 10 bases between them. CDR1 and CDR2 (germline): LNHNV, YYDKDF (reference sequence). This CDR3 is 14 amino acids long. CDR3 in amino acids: CATSRVGAGDTQYF. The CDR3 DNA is TGTGCCACCAGCAGAGTAGGGGCCGGAGATACGCAGTATTTT.